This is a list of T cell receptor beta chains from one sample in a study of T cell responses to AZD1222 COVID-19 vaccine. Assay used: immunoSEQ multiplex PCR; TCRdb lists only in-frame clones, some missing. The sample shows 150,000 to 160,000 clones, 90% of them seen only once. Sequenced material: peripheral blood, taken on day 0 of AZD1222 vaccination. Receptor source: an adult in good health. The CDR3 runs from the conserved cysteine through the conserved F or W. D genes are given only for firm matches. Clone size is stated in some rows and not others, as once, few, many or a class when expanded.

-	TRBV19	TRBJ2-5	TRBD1	TGTGCCAGTAGTATCACCGGGACAGCCAAAGAGACCCAGTACTTC	CASSITGTAKETQYF
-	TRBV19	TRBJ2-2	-	TGTGCCAGTAGGCCGCGCACGAACACCGGGGAGCTGTTTTTT	CASRPRTNTGELFF
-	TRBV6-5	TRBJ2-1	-	TGTGCCAGCAGGGCCAGTGGGGACAATGAGCAGTTCTTC	CASRASGDNEQFF
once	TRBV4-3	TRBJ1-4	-	TGCGCCAGCAGCCAAGCGGATAGTAAGGATGAAAAACTGTTTTTT	CASSQADSKDEKLFF
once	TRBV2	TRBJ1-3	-	TGTGCCAGCGAGGGGAGATTCTCTGGAAACACCATATATTTT	CASEGRFSGNTIYF
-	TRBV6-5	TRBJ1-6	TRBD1	TGTGCCAGCAGTCGCACGGGACAGGGGGCCTCACCCCTCCACTTT	CASSRTGQGASPLHF
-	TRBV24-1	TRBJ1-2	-	TGTGCCACCAGTGATCCCCGCGACAGAGCTAACTATGGCTACACCTTC	CATSDPRDRANYGYTF
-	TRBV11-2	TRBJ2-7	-	TGTGCCAGCAGCTTAGGACACTCCTACGAGCAGTACTTC	CASSLGHSYEQYF
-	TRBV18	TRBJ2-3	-	TGTGCCAGCTCACCACCTTGGGGGCCGGCAGATACGCAGTATTTT	CASSPPWGPADTQYF
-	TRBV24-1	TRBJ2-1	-	TGTGCCACCAGTGACCTAACCGGGACCATCAACTACAATGAGCAGTTCTTC	CATSDLTGTINYNEQFF
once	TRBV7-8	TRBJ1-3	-	TGTGCCAGCAGCTTAGACGGTTGGGGTCCCACCATATATTTT	CASSLDGWGPTIYF
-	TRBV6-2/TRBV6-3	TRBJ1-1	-	TGTGCCAGCAGTTTGGAGGCTGGGACTGAAGCTTTCTTT	CASSLEAGTEAFF
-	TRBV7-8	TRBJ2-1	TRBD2	TGTGCCAGCAGCTCAGAGACTAGCGGGAGTTGGGAGCAGTTCTTC	CASSSETSGSWEQFF
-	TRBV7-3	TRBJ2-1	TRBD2	TGTGCCAGCAGCTTAGTAGCGGGAGGACGGAATGAGCAGTTCTTC	CASSLVAGGRNEQFF
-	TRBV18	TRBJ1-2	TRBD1	TGTGCCAGCTCCACAAAGACAGGGGGGCTTGAAGTTGGCTACACCTTC	CASSTKTGGLEVGYTF
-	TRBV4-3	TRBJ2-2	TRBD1	TGCGCCAGCAGCCAAGTCCCGACAGGGGAGGACACCGGGGAGCTGTTTTTT	CASSQVPTGEDTGELFF
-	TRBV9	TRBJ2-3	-	TGTGCCAGCAGCGTAGGGGGTTCTACAGATACGCAGTATTTT	CASSVGGSTDTQYF
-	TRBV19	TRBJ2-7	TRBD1	TGTGCCAGTAGCTCTAGGGACAGCTACGAGCAGTACTTC	CASSSRDSYEQYF
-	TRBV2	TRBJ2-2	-	TGTGCCAGCAGTTTCAGGGGGAACACCGGGGAGCTGTTTTTT	CASSFRGNTGELFF
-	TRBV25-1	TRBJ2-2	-	TGTGCCAGCAGGAATGTCGGGGAGCTGTTTTTT	CASRNVGELFF
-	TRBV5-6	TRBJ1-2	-	TGTGCCAGCACCCTCTGGGCCCCCGCGAAAGGCTACACCTTC	CASTLWAPAKGYTF
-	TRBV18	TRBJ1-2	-	TGTGCCAGCTCACCACAGAATAACTATGGCTACACCTTC	CASSPQNNYGYTF
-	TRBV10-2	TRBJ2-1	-	TGCGCCAGCAGTGAGACCAGACCTTGGGGCAATGAGCAGTTCTTC	CASSETRPWGNEQFF
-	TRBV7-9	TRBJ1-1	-	TGTGCCAGCAGCTTAGCGCTTGACAGAGGGACTGAAGCTTTCTTT	CASSLALDRGTEAFF
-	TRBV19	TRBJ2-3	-	TGTGCCAGTAGTATTGGGCAGGGAGGAGCAGATACGCAGTATTTT	CASSIGQGGADTQYF
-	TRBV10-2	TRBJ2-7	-	TGCGCCAGCAGTGCTGAGGCAGGGTCCACTTTAACCTACGAGCAGTACTTC	CASSAEAGSTLTYEQYF
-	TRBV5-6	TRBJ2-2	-	TGTGCCAGCAGCCCCAGGGGTCCTGGCGGGGAGCTGTTTTTT	CASSPRGPGGELFF
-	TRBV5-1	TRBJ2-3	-	TGCGCCAGCAGCTTCTTAGGCGGAGTTAGCACAGATACGCAGTATTTT	CASSFLGGVSTDTQYF
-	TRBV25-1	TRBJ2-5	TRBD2	TGTGCCAGCAGTGAATCCGGGGGGGAGACCCAGTACTTC	CASSESGGETQYF
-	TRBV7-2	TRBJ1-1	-	TGTGCCAGCAGCTCCGGGGCTTTCTTT	CASSSGAFF
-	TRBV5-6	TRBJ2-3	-	TGTGCCAGCAGCTTATCGGGAGTGGCAGATACGCAGTATTTT	CASSLSGVADTQYF
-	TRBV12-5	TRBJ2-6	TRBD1	TGTGCTAGTGGTTTGGTTACAGGGGGAGTTTTCTCTGGGGCCAACGTCCTGACTTTC	CASGLVTGGVFSGANVLTF
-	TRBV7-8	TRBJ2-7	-	TGTGCCAGCAGCTTAAGCGGCTACTCCTACGAGCAGTACTTC	CASSLSGYSYEQYF
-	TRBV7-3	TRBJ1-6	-	TGTGCCAGCAGCCTGGGACGGAACAATTCACCCCTCCACTTT	CASSLGRNNSPLHF
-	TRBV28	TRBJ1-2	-	TGTGCCAGCAGTTCCCCCGCCCCAGGGAGGAGCTATGGCTACACCTTC	CASSSPAPGRSYGYTF
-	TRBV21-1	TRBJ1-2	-	TGTGCCAGCAGCAAAGCATCCGGGGGTCGGTATGGCTACACCTTC	CASSKASGGRYGYTF
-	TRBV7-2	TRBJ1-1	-	TGTGCCAGCAGCTACGAGAATTTTGTCACTGAAGCTTTCTTT	CASSYENFVTEAFF
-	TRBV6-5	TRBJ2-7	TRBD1	TGTGCCAGCAGGGACAGGGGGTCAACCGAGCAGTACTTC	CASRDRGSTEQYF
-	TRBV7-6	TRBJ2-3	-	TGTGCCAGCAGCTCAAACCCCTCGGGGGCCGGAGATACGCAGTATTTT	CASSSNPSGAGDTQYF
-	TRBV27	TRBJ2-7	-	TGTGCCAGCAGACTCCCGGGGCACAGCTCCTACGAGCAGTACTTC	CASRLPGHSSYEQYF
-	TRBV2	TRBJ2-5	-	TGTGCCAGCAGTGGTCTCAGGTCGCAAGAGACCCAGTACTTC	CASSGLRSQETQYF
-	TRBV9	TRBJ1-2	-	TGTGCCAGCAGCCCCTCAGGGCGGGCAAACTATGGCTACACCTTC	CASSPSGRANYGYTF
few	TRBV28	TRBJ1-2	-	TGTGCCAGCACTTTATCACAGGGTTACTATGGCTACACCTTC	CASTLSQGYYGYTF
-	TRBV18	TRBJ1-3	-	TGTGCCAGCTCACCGTTGTCCGGAAACACCATATATTTT	CASSPLSGNTIYF
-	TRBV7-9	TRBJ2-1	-	TGTGCCAGCAGCCCACAGGGAAGTGAGCAGTTCTTC	CASSPQGSEQFF
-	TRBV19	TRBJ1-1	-	TGTGCCAGTAGTATAGGGGGACGGAGGACTGAAGCTTTCTTT	CASSIGGRRTEAFF
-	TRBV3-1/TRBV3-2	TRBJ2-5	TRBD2	TGTGCCAGCAGCCAAAAGCTCTTGGTAGGACTAGCGGGGGGCTGGTTGACCCAGTACTTC	CASSQKLLVGLAGGWLTQYF
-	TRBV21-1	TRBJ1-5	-	TGTGCCAGCAGCAAGATGGCCACCTACGGTCAGTTCAATCAGCCCCAGCATTTT	CASSKMATYGQFNQPQHF
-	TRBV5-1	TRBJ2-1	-	TGCGCCAGCAGCTTGATTACCTTACTCCACAATGAGCAGTTCTTC	CASSLITLLHNEQFF